One T cell receptor beta chain is described in this entry. The specificity of this receptor is unknown. Base qualities are not at hand, and no much larger clone is one base apart. Tumor libraries used mostly 4.8 ug of input genomic DNA for survey sequencing, with two replicates per sample. The immunoSEQ hsTCRbeta kit was used to prepare TCRbeta libraries according to the manufacturer's instructions. The completed libraries were mixed into a single pool at 3 nM, then sequenced with an Illumina NovaSeq 6000 S4 flow cell. As for the authors' bioinformatics: The immunoSEQ Analyzer handled quality control and preprocessing of the raw data. The analysis was restricted to productive rearrangements, with each unique CDR3 amino acid sequence defining a clonotype. Repertoire clonality was estimated as the Gini-Simpson index, which was computed with the R package tcR. Student's t test was used to compare Gini indices, while Pearson correlation assessed associations with tumor size change. TCRdb's version of the immuneACCESS table is confined to in-frame rearrangements and falls short of the full clone set. An unresolved V gene accounts for under half of the shortfall where checked; the remainder is of unknown origin. V and J calls plus clone size are reproduced from that table; the DNA served to infer D and trimming. This sample lists around 11,000 clones; roughly half were detected once. 20% to 30% of the sample goes to the ten largest clones.

This record belongs to a study of neoadjuvant anti-PD-1 for oral cavity cancer (dated by TCRdb to the early 2020s). Describing the broader study: Before undergoing curative-intent surgical resection, most patients got three to four biweekly nivolumab doses at 3 mg/kg. A fourth nivolumab dose was given around day 43 to patients without progression, and definitive surgical resection was performed in those patients on days 50-56. Under RECIST 1.1, a patient counted as a responder if showing complete response, partial response or stable disease, and as a non-responder if showing progression. The parent correlative cohort had roughly 12 patients and a response rate of 33%. Study-wide findings and limitations: Higher pretreatment blood TCRbeta clonality and lower post-treatment tumor TCRbeta clonality were correlated with higher pretreatment blood Treg/Th17 ratios. Larger post-treatment sizes of preexisting intratumoral clones correlated with greater tumor shrinkage, suggesting expansion of preexisting clones contributed to response. The TCR analyses had only a few patients in each response group, and the authors called for validation in larger cohorts.

According to the study, the label for this sample's time point signals: before neoadjuvant nivolumab. None of the patients had received prior systemic or radiation treatment, and all were newly diagnosed with stage II-IVA oral cavity squamous cell carcinoma. The cohort was made up of patients with locally advanced, HPV-negative oral cavity squamous cell carcinoma. Samples were obtained from a longitudinal correlative study of a single-arm phase II trial of neoadjuvant nivolumab in oral cavity squamous cell carcinoma. Subject-matched pre- and post-treatment PBMCs and tumors from three responders and three non-responders underwent genomic DNA-based TCRbeta sequencing. Genomic DNA was isolated from tumor tissue using the Maxwell RSC DNA from Tissue kit. The CDR3 has 16 amino acids, counting the end cysteine and phenylalanine. Of all the DNA, just the CDR3 is kept, 48 bases in frame from base 1. CDR1 SGHAT and CDR2 FQNNGV were looked up in the germline V gene. Trimming accounts for 5 bases at V and 2 bases at J, while the number of junction bases matched to no gene is 11.

The material was tumor tissue, obtained before nivolumab (anti-PD-1) treatment. The sequence joins TRBV11-2 to TRBJ2-5; 7 bases in between match TRBD1. This TCR was recovered from a person between 40 and 85 years old with oral cavity squamous cell carcinoma. CDR3 protein: CASSPRTGASQETQYF. The base sequence is TGTGCCAGCAGCCCCAGAACAGGGGCGTCTCAAGAGACCCAGTACTTC.